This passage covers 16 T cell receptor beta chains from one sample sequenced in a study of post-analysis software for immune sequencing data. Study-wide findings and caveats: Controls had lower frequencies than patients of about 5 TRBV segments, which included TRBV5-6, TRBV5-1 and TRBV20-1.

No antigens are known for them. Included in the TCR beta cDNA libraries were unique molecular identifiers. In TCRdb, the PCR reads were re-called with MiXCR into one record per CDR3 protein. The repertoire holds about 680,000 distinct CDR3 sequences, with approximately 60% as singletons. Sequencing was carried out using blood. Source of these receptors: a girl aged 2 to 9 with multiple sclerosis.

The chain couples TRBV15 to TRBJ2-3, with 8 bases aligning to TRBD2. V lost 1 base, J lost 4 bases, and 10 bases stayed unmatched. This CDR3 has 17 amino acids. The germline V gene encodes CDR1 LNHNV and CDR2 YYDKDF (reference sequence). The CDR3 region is CATSRGIGSGEADTQYF. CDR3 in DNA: TGTGCCACCAGCAGAGGTATCGGTAGCGGGGAAGCAGATACGCAGTATTTT.

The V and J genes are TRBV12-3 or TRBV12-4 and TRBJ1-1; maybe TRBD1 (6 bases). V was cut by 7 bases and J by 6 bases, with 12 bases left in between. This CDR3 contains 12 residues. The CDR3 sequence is CASTPKGAEAFF. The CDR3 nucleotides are TGTGCCAGCACCCCTAAGGGGGCTGAAGCTTTCTTT.

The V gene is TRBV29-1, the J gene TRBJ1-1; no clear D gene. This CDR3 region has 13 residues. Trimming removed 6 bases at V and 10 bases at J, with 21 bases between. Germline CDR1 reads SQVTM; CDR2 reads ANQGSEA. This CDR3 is CSVPGGGVPGAFF. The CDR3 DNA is TGCAGCGTCCCGGGCGGCGGGGTCCCAGGAGCTTTCTTT.

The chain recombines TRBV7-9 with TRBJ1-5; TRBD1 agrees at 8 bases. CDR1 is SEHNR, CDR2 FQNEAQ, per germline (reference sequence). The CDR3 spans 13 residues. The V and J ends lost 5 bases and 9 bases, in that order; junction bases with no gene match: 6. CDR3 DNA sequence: TGTGCCAGCAGCACCTCAGGGGGCCGGCCCCAGCATTTT. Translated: CASSTSGGRPQHF.

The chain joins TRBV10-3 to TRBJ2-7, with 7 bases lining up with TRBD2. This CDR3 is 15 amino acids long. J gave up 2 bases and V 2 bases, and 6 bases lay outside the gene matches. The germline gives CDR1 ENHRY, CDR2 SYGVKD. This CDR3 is CAISEGVGGTYEQYF. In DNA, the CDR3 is TGTGCCATCAGTGAGGGGGTGGGGGGGACCTACGAGCAGTACTTC.

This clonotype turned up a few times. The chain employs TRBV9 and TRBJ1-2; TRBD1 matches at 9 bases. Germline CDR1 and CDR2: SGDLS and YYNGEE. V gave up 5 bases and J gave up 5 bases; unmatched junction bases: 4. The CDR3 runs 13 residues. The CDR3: CASSGQGLYGYTF. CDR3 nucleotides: TGTGCCAGCAGTGGACAGGGGCTTTATGGCTACACCTTC.

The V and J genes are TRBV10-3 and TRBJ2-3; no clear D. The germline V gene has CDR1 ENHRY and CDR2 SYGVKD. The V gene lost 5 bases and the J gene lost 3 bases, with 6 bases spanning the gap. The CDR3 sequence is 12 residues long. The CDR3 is CAISRPTDTQYF. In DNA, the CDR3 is TGTGCCATCAGTCGCCCGACAGATACGCAGTATTTT.

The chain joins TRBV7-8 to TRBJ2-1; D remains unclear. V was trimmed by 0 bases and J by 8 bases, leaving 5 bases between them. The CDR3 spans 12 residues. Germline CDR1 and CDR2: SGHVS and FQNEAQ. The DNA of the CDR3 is TGTGCCAGCAGCTTAGCGCCCGATGAGCAGTTCTTC. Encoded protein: CASSLAPDEQFF.

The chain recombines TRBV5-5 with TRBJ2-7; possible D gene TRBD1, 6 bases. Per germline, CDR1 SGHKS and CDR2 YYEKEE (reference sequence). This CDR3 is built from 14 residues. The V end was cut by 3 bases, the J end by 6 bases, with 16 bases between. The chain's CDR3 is CASSSPRGRFEQYF. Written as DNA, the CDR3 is TGTGCCAGCAGCTCCCCCAGGGGCCGATTCGAGCAGTACTTC.

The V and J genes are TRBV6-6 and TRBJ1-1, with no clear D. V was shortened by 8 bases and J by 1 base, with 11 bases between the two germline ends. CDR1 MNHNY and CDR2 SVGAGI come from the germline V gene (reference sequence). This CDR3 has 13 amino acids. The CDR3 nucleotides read TGTGCCAGCCGCTCGGGCCCGAACACTGAAGCTTTCTTT. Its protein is CASRSGPNTEAFF.

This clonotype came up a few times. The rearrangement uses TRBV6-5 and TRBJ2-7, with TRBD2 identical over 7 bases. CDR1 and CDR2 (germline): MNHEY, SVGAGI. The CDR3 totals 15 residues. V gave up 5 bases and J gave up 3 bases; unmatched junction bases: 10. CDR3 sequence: CASSQNLGGGYEQYF. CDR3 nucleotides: TGTGCCAGCAGTCAGAACCTGGGGGGGGGCTACGAGCAGTACTTC.

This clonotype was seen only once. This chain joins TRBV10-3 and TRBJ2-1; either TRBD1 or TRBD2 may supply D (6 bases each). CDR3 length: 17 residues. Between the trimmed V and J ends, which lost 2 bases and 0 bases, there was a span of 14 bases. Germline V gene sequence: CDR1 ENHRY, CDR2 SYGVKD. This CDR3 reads CAISEGGRVSSYNEQFF. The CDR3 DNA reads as TGTGCCATCAGTGAGGGGGGGCGGGTGAGCTCCTACAATGAGCAGTTCTTC.

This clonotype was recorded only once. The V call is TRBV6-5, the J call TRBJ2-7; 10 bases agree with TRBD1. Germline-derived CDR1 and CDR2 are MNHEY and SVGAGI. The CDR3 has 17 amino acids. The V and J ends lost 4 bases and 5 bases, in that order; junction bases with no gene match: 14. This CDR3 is CASSFGISGTGVDEQYF. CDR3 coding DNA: TGTGCCAGCAGTTTTGGGATATCCGGGACAGGGGTTGACGAGCAGTACTTC.

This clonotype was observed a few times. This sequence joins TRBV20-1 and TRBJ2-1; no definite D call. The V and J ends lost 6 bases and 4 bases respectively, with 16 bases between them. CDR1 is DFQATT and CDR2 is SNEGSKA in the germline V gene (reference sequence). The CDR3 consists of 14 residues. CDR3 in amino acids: CSAMDGRFYNEQFF. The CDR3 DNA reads TGCAGTGCCATGGACGGCAGATTTTACAATGAGCAGTTCTTC.

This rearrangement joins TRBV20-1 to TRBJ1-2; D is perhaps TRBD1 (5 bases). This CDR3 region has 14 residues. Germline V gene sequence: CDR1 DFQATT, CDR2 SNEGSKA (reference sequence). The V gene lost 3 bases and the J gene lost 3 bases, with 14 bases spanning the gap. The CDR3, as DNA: TGCAGTGCTAGTTCCCCCGTAGGGGACTATGGCTACACCTTC. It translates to CSASSPVGDYGYTF.

The chain's CDR3 is CASSPRPPEFSDTQYF. For the CDR3, the DNA is TGTGCCAGCAGCCCCCGTCCCCCGGAATTTTCGGATACGCAGTATTTT. V gene TRBV9 combines with J gene TRBJ2-3; D is unresolved. Trimming took 4 bases from V and 6 from J, leaving 21 bases between them. Germline V CDR1 and CDR2: SGDLS, YYNGEE. The CDR3 covers 16 residues. Supplemented by reference TRBV9 and TRBJ2-3, the full variable domain reads DSGVTQTPKHLITATGQRVTLRCSPRSGDLSVYWYQQSLDQGLQFLIQYYNGEERAKGNILERFSAQQFPDLHSELNLSSLELGDSALYFCASSPRPPEFSDTQYFGPGTRLTVL.